These 23 T cell receptor beta chains were sequenced from one sample in a study of early stage breast cancer tumors. Libraries were prepared by immunoSEQ multiplex PCR; TCRdb keeps only in-frame clonotypes and omits some of them. This table has tens of thousands of clones, approximately 78% appearing once. Source material: blood. Receptors were obtained from a person aged 50 to 59 with breast cancer.

This chain joins TRBV25-1 and TRBJ2-5; D is perhaps TRBD1 (5 bases). Germline V gene data show CDR1 as MGHDK and CDR2 as SYGVNS. Trimming left V 8 bases short and J 1 base short, with 8 bases between. CDR3 length: 12 amino acids. Written as DNA, the CDR3 is TGTGCCAGCGCAGGGATCCAAGAGACCCAGTACTTC. Encoded protein: CASAGIQETQYF.

V usage is TRBV5-4 and J usage is TRBJ2-2; D might be TRBD1 (7 bases). Trimming removed 4 bases from V and 0 bases from J, with 16 bases in between. Germline lookup yields CDR1 SGHNT and CDR2 YYREEE (reference sequence). This CDR3 spans 17 amino acids. CDR3 amino acids: CASSTGGTASNTGELFF. CDR3 coding DNA: TGTGCCAGCAGCACGGGCGGGACAGCTTCGAACACCGGGGAGCTGTTTTTT.

This clone has more than one count but fewer than ten. The rearrangement links TRBV5-1 to TRBJ1-2; D is uncertain. Germline V lookup: CDR1 SGHRS, CDR2 YFSETQ. V was shortened by 0 bases and J by 6 bases, with 12 bases between the two germline ends. The CDR3 runs to 14 residues. DNA of the CDR3: TGCGCCAGCAGCTTGGGAACAGTCGATAATGGCTACACCTTC. Residues: CASSLGTVDNGYTF.

The chain has TRBV7-2 and TRBJ2-5; TRBD1 matches at 11 bases. This CDR3 is built from 17 residues. From germline, CDR1 is SGHTA and CDR2 FQGNSA. V dropped 1 base and J dropped 5; count of bases not matched to a gene: 9. CDR3 residues: CASSLGVGQGARETQYF. Written as DNA, the CDR3 is TGTGCCAGCAGCTTAGGGGTCGGACAGGGGGCGCGGGAGACCCAGTACTTC.

The chain couples TRBV6-5 to TRBJ1-5, with D possibly TRBD1 on 6 matching bases. Germline lookup yields CDR1 MNHEY and CDR2 SVGAGI. V lost 5 bases, J lost 4 bases, and 12 bases lay in between. This CDR3 region has 14 residues. The CDR3 DNA reads as TGTGCCAGCAGTACGGACAGCAGAAATCAGCCCCAGCATTTT. Protein sequence: CASSTDSRNQPQHF.

The V call is TRBV11-3, the J call TRBJ1-1; no firm D call. This CDR3 is built from 14 residues. The ends were cut back, 5 bases at V and 1 base at J, with 11 bases in the middle. Germline CDR1 is SGHNT and CDR2 is YENEEA. CDR3 loop: CASSTRPTNTEAFF. As DNA, the CDR3 is TGTGCCAGCAGCACCCGCCCTACGAACACTGAAGCTTTCTTT.

This clone was counted once. The chain combines TRBV6-4 with TRBJ2-2; D is possibly TRBD1 (6 bases). The CDR3 is 14 amino acids. Germline assignment: CDR1 MRHNA and CDR2 SNTAGT. Deletions cut 6 bases from V and 4 bases from J, with 12 bases between. CDR3 residues: CASRRDISTGELFF. CDR3 nucleotide sequence: TGTGCCAGCAGAAGGGACATATCCACCGGGGAGCTGTTTTTT.

The gene calls are TRBV9 and TRBJ2-1, with 7 bases identical to TRBD2. In germline, CDR1 is SGDLS, CDR2 YYNGEE. The J segment lost 3 bases and the V segment lost 0 bases, leaving 0 bases of the junction unmatched. CDR3 length equals 14 residues. The CDR3 nucleotides are TGTGCCAGCAGCGTAGGGGGGGGCTACAATGAGCAGTTCTTC. Its translation: CASSVGGGYNEQFF. Using reference TRBV9 and TRBJ2-1 for the parts outside the CDR3, the full variable domain is DSGVTQTPKHLITATGQRVTLRCSPRSGDLSVYWYQQSLDQGLQFLIQYYNGEERAKGNILERFSAQQFPDLHSELNLSSLELGDSALYFCASSVGGGYNEQFFGPGTRLTVL.

The chain has TRBV11-2 and TRBJ1-2, with TRBD1 matching over 7 bases. The CDR3 spans 16 residues. Trimming cost V 0 bases and J 2 bases; bases outside gene matches: 6. In germline, CDR1 is SGHAT, CDR2 FQNNGV. The DNA of the CDR3 is TGTGCCAGCAGCTTAGAAGGAGGGGGCATCAACTATGGCTACACCTTC. Translation gives CASSLEGGGINYGYTF.

The V gene is TRBV7-2, the J gene TRBJ2-3, with a possible D match to TRBD2 (6 bases). The germline V and J ends were trimmed by 1 base and 6 bases, with 20 bases remaining between them. The CDR3 sequence is 17 residues long. Germline V lookup: CDR1 SGHTA, CDR2 FQGNSA. The CDR3 is CASSLDPGASAGDTQYF. CDR3 nucleotide sequence: TGTGCCAGCAGCTTAGACCCTGGGGCTAGCGCCGGGGATACGCAGTATTTT.

This clone has only a few counts. The rearrangement links TRBV6-6 to TRBJ1-1; D is unresolved. Germline CDR1 reads MNHNY; CDR2 reads SVGAGI (reference sequence). The CDR3 has 14 amino acids. V was shortened by 0 bases and J by 0 bases, with 5 bases between the two germline ends. In DNA form, the CDR3 reads TGTGCCAGCAGTTACTCTTCGGTGAACACTGAAGCTTTCTTT. Protein: CASSYSSVNTEAFF.

The gene calls are TRBV12-5 and TRBJ2-1; 7 bases map to TRBD2. Germline assignment: CDR1 LGHNT and CDR2 FRNRAP. V shed 5 bases, J shed 15 bases, and the junction held 10 bases outside the gene matches. The CDR3 sequence is 12 residues long. CDR3 in amino acids: CASGPVAGAVFF. The CDR3 region has the DNA TGTGCTAGTGGTCCAGTAGCGGGTGCTGTGTTCTTC. Complete variable domain (other parts from reference TRBV12-5 and TRBJ2-1): DARVTQTPRHKVTEMGQEVTMRCQPILGHNTVFWYRQTMMQGLELLAYFRNRAPLDDSGMPKDRFSAEMPDATLATLKIQPSEPRDSAVYFCASGPVAGAVFFGPGTRLTVL.

This chain uses TRBV18 with TRBJ1-5, with 7 bases matching TRBD1. The V gene end was trimmed by 3 bases and the J gene end by 5 bases; junction bases not matched to a gene: 16. This CDR3 contains 18 residues. CDR1 is KGHSH, CDR2 LQKENI, per germline. CDR3 residues: CASSPEGKGTALYQPQHF. DNA for the CDR3: TGTGCCAGCTCACCGGAGGGTAAGGGGACAGCGCTCTATCAGCCCCAGCATTTT.

The chain employs TRBV5-6 and TRBJ2-3; TRBD2 aligns across 11 bases. The CDR3 is made up of 15 amino acids. V trimming: 3 bases; J trimming: 4 bases; junction bases outside the gene matches: 4. Per germline, CDR1 SGHDT and CDR2 YYEEEE. The CDR3 nucleotides are TGTGCCAGCAGCTACTTAGCGGGGGGGCCAGATACGCAGTATTTT. It specifies CASSYLAGGPDTQYF.

This chain links TRBV13 with TRBJ1-2; D perhaps matches TRBD1 (6 bases). V was cut by 5 bases and J by 2 bases, with 21 bases left in between. The CDR3 spans 17 residues. The germline V gene encodes CDR1 PRHDT and CDR2 FYEKMQ (reference sequence). This chain's CDR3 is CASSPQRTDKKNYGYTF. CDR3 nucleotides: TGTGCCAGCAGCCCCCAGAGGACAGATAAAAAAAACTATGGCTACACCTTC.

The chain joins TRBV11-2 to TRBJ2-2, with TRBD1 as a possible D gene (6 bases). The CDR3 totals 14 residues. Germline CDR1 reads SGHAT; CDR2 reads FQNNGV. Trimming stripped 3 bases from V and 6 bases from J, with 11 bases between. In DNA, the CDR3 is TGTGCCAGCAGCTTTCGGACAGCGTCCGGGGAGCTGTTTTTT. Amino acid sequence: CASSFRTASGELFF.

The gene calls are TRBV4-3 and TRBJ1-6; D perhaps matches TRBD1 (5 bases). The germline V gene has CDR1 LGHNA and CDR2 YSLEER. CDR3 length: 18 residues. V was trimmed by 3 bases and J by 0 bases, leaving 15 bases between them. Written as DNA, the CDR3 is TGCGCCAGCAGCCATAGATACAGGAGAAGCTCCTATAATTCACCCCTCCACTTT. It translates to CASSHRYRRSSYNSPLHF.

This clone was seen only once. The chain uses TRBV2 and TRBJ2-5; D is ambiguous. Per the germline V gene, CDR1 is SNHLY and CDR2 is FYNNEI. The CDR3 loop spans 14 amino acids. V lost 2 bases and J 0 bases, leaving 7 bases between the germline ends. In DNA, the CDR3 is TGTGCCAGCAGTGAAAGTGGCTACCAAGAGACCCAGTACTTC. It is translated as CASSESGYQETQYF.

V gene TRBV2 combines with J gene TRBJ2-3, with TRBD2 matching 9 bases. The CDR3 loop spans 14 amino acids. The trim removed 8 bases at V and 4 bases at J, leaving 7 bases unmatched. The V gene's germline CDR1 is SNHLY and CDR2 FYNNEI. CDR3 in amino acids: CASSFSGSADTQYF. CDR3 DNA sequence: TGTGCCAGCTCCTTTAGCGGGAGTGCAGATACGCAGTATTTT. The entire variable domain, with the rest obtained from reference TRBV2 and TRBJ2-3, is as follows: EPEVTQTPSHQVTQMGQEVILRCVPISNHLYFYWYRQILGQKVEFLVSFYNNEISEKSEIFDDQFSVERPDGSNFTLKIRSTKLEDSAMYFCASSFSGSADTQYFGPGTRLTVL.

V gene TRBV5-1 combines with J gene TRBJ2-5, with 7 bases identical to TRBD1. Germline V gene sequence: CDR1 SGHRS, CDR2 YFSETQ. The length of the CDR3 is 17 residues. With V trimmed by 3 bases and J by 3 bases, 14 bases remained unmatched. The CDR3 sequence is CASSSYPARGQEETQYF. The CDR3 nucleotides read TGCGCCAGCAGCTCTTACCCGGCGAGGGGGCAAGAAGAGACCCAGTACTTC.

The V and J genes are TRBV28 and TRBJ1-1; D unresolved. The CDR3 loop spans 13 amino acids. V lost 7 bases to trimming and J lost 7 bases, with 16 bases between them. Germline V lookup: CDR1 MDHEN, CDR2 SYDVKM. This chain's CDR3 is CASTLISRGEAFF. CDR3 in DNA: TGTGCCAGCACCTTAATTAGCCGAGGTGAAGCTTTCTTT. Full variable domain (missing parts from reference TRBV28 and TRBJ1-1): DVKVTQSSRYLVKRTGEKVFLECVQDMDHENMFWYRQDPGLGLRLIYFSYDVKMKEKGDIPEGYSVSREKKERFSLILESASTNQTSMYLCASTLISRGEAFFGQGTRLTVV.

This clone was counted once. This chain joins TRBV6-1 and TRBJ2-5; D is ambiguous. The CDR3 consists of 14 residues. V gave up 4 bases and J gave up 5 bases, with 14 bases separating them. Germline V gene data show CDR1 as MNHNS and CDR2 as SASEGT. CDR3 nucleotide sequence: TGTGCCAGCAGTGGTCAGACCGGGTCTGAGACCCAGTACTTC. Translation gives CASSGQTGSETQYF.

J is TRBJ2-5 and V is TRBV7-3, with no clear D. CDR3 length: 13 residues. Trimming cost V 3 bases and J 3 bases, with 8 bases left between them. CDR1 SGHTA and CDR2 FQGTGA come from the germline V gene. CDR3 in DNA: TGTGCCAGCAGCTTGGCGGTCGAAGAGACCCAGTACTTC. Translating gives CASSLAVEETQYF.